Presented here are 26 T cell receptor beta chains from one specimen sequenced in a study of T cell responses to AZD1222 COVID-19 vaccine. TCRdb's copy holds only in-frame clones and misses some; the assay was immunoSEQ multiplex PCR. This repertoire shows 100,000 to 120,000 clones, more than 90% found once; its top ten account for almost 2.5%. The starting material was peripheral blood, obtained 28 days after the second AZD1222 dose. These TCRs come from an adult who received the AZD1222 COVID-19 vaccine.

The J gene is TRBJ2-3, the V gene TRBV5-1, with 12 bases that match TRBD2. The CDR3 loop spans 17 amino acids. Germline V CDR1 and CDR2: SGHRS, YFSETQ. V shed 3 bases and J 7 bases; nucleotides not matched to a gene: 12. The DNA for the CDR3 is TGCGCCAGCAGCTCCTTACTAGCGGGGGGCACCCTCCATACGCAGTATTTT. It codes for CASSSLLAGGTLHTQYF.

V and J are TRBV7-2 and TRBJ2-2; a weak D match, TRBD2 (5 bases). Germline values: CDR1 SGHTA, CDR2 FQGNSA. CDR3 length: 15 amino acids. Trimming took 1 base from V and 0 from J, leaving 6 bases between them. The CDR3 DNA reads as TGTGCCAGCAGCTTAGTAGCGACGAACACCGGGGAGCTGTTTTTT. It is translated as CASSLVATNTGELFF.

The chain uses TRBV7-2 and TRBJ1-2; D gene unclear. This CDR3 contains 15 residues. The ends were cut back, 1 base at V and 4 bases at J, with 13 bases in the middle. The V gene's germline CDR1 is SGHTA and CDR2 FQGNSA. CDR3 DNA: TGTGCCAGCAGCTTAGTCTTGGGAGGGATCTATGGCTACACCTTC. Amino acid sequence: CASSLVLGGIYGYTF.

The V and J genes are TRBV6-5 and TRBJ1-1; D is unclear. Between the trimmed V and J ends, which lost 9 bases and 0 bases, there was a span of 11 bases. CDR3 length: 13 residues. The germline V gene has CDR1 MNHEY and CDR2 SVGAGI. The CDR3 sequence: CASGRQMNTEAFF. The CDR3 DNA reads TGTGCCAGTGGCCGGCAGATGAACACTGAAGCTTTCTTT.

The rearrangement links TRBV21-1 to TRBJ1-4. TRBV21-1 is a pseudogene locus. CDR3 length: 14 amino acids. CDR3 nucleotide sequence: TGTGCCAGCAGCAATGCAAGTGGAGCACAGAAACTGTTTTTT. Its protein is CASSNASGAQKLFF.

The gene calls are TRBV5-4 and TRBJ1-4, with D possibly matching TRBD1 (5 bases). CDR3 length: 17 residues. Germline CDR1 SGHNT, CDR2 YYREEE (reference sequence). Trimming shortened V by 0 bases and J by 0 bases, and 12 bases separated the two germline ends. The CDR3 loop is CASSLAGGFATNEKLFF. CDR3 nucleotide sequence: TGTGCCAGCAGCTTGGCCGGGGGGTTTGCAACTAATGAAAAACTGTTTTTT.

This chain joins TRBV5-1 and TRBJ1-1, with unresolved D. V shed 5 bases and J shed 1 base, with 3 bases lying between them. Germline CDR1 is SGHRS and CDR2 is YFSETQ. This CDR3 comprises 11 residues. This CDR3 is CASRENTEAFF. For the CDR3, the DNA is TGCGCCAGCAGAGAGAACACTGAAGCTTTCTTT.

The rearrangement joins TRBV6-5 to TRBJ1-6; D is uncertain. Looked up from germline, CDR1 is MNHEY and CDR2 is SVGAGI. CDR3 size: 12 residues. V was cut by 4 bases and J by 6 bases, with 4 bases left in between. The CDR3 DNA reads TGTGCCAGCAGTTTCCGTAATTCACCCCTCCACTTT. The encoded protein is CASSFRNSPLHF.

The gene calls are TRBV19 and TRBJ2-3; no definite D call. This CDR3 region has 10 residues. The germline V gene has CDR1 LNHDA and CDR2 SQIVND (reference sequence). The CDR3 DNA reads TGTACCCGCCGGACAGATACGCAGTATTTT. Translating it yields CTRRTDTQYF. Filled out from reference TRBV19 and TRBJ2-3, the complete variable domain reads DGGITQSPKYLFRKEGQNVTLSCEQNLNHDAMYWYRQDPGQGLRLIYYSQIVNDFQKGDIAEGYSVSREKKESFPLTVTSAQKNPTAFYLCTRRTDTQYFGPGTRLTVL.

CDR3 region: CASSTEGTDYTEAFF. The DNA of the CDR3 is TGTGCCAGCAGTACCGAGGGGACAGACTACACTGAAGCTTTCTTT. The chain has TRBV6-5 and TRBJ1-1; 7 bases line up with TRBD1. CDR3 length: 15 residues. In germline, CDR1 is MNHEY, CDR2 SVGAGI. V lost 5 bases and J lost 3; bases outside the gene matches: 9.

The chain links TRBV28 to TRBJ1-2; unclear D gene. Germline assignment: CDR1 MDHEN and CDR2 SYDVKM. Trimming removed 7 bases from V and 7 bases from J, with 19 bases in between. The CDR3 has 14 residues. CDR3 in amino acids: CASTEGGFQVGYTF. The CDR3 DNA reads TGTGCCAGCACGGAGGGAGGGTTCCAAGTTGGCTACACCTTC.

The J gene is TRBJ2-1, the V gene TRBV3-1 (or the pseudogene TRBV3-2); D is unclear. The V end lost 0 bases, the J end lost 8 bases, and 8 bases lay between the germline ends. The germline gives CDR1 LGHDT, CDR2 YNNKEL (reference sequence). This CDR3 has 13 amino acids. CDR3: CASSQDRADEQFF. The CDR3 DNA sequence: TGTGCCAGCAGCCAAGATCGGGCGGATGAGCAGTTCTTC.

In this sample, this clone turned up once. The rearrangement joins TRBV2 to TRBJ1-6; 12 bases align to TRBD1. Germline V gene data show CDR1 as SNHLY and CDR2 as FYNNEI. The trim removed 6 bases at V and 10 bases at J, leaving 4 bases unmatched. This CDR3 comprises 14 residues. CDR3 nucleotide sequence: TGTGCCAGCAGGGGACAGGGGGCGGGCTCACCCCTCCACTTT. It codes for CASRGQGAGSPLHF.

The J gene is TRBJ1-2, the V gene TRBV10-3; possibly TRBD1 for D (5 bases). Germline V gives CDR1 ENHRY, CDR2 SYGVKD. The CDR3 covers 14 residues. V was pared by 4 bases and J by 8 bases, with 17 bases between. The CDR3 is CAISGPTTGDGYTF. CDR3 nucleotide sequence: TGTGCCATCAGTGGACCCACCACCGGGGACGGCTACACCTTC.

V usage is TRBV6-2 or TRBV6-3 and J usage is TRBJ1-1; TRBD1 is a possible D gene (5 bases). V was clipped by 3 bases and J by 0 bases, with 14 bases between them. The CDR3 totals 16 residues. CDR1 and CDR2 (germline): MNHEY, SVGEGT. Here the CDR3 reads CASSYVRGTMNTEAFF. In nucleotides, the CDR3 is TGTGCCAGCAGTTATGTTAGGGGAACCATGAACACTGAAGCTTTCTTT.

This chain joins TRBV10-3 and TRBJ1-2, with D uncertain. Germline V gives CDR1 ENHRY, CDR2 SYGVKD. Trimming stripped 0 bases from V and 8 bases from J, with 13 bases between. The CDR3 extends over 14 amino acids. CDR3 bases: TGTGCCATCAGTGAGTCGGGGATCTCTGGGGGCTACACCTTC. Translating it yields CAISESGISGGYTF.

Only one count was recorded for this clone. The CDR3 DNA reads TGTGCCAGTAGTTCAAATAGCGGGGAGGGAGATACGCAGTATTTT. This codes for CASSSNSGEGDTQYF. The chain links TRBV19 to TRBJ2-3; 8 nucleotides agree with TRBD2. CDR1 and CDR2 from the germline V gene are LNHDA and SQIVND (reference sequence). This CDR3 contains 15 residues. With 5 bases clipped from V and 5 bases from J, the junction kept 9 bases outside the gene matches.

J is TRBJ2-3 and V is TRBV9; 7 bases line up with TRBD1. V gave up 4 bases and J gave up 3 bases; unmatched junction bases: 8. The length of the CDR3 is 15 residues. From germline, CDR1 is SGDLS and CDR2 YYNGEE. The CDR3 loop is CASSNRDSRTDTQYF. The CDR3 DNA is TGTGCCAGCAGCAACCGGGACAGCCGAACAGATACGCAGTATTTT. Full variable domain (outside the CDR3, taken from reference TRBV9 and TRBJ2-3): DSGVTQTPKHLITATGQRVTLRCSPRSGDLSVYWYQQSLDQGLQFLIQYYNGEERAKGNILERFSAQQFPDLHSELNLSSLELGDSALYFCASSNRDSRTDTQYFGPGTRLTVL.

This clone occurred once. The rearrangement uses TRBV29-1 and TRBJ2-7; perhaps TRBD1 as D (6 bases). The CDR3 is 12 amino acids. Germline V lookup: CDR1 SQVTM, CDR2 ANQGSEA. The germline V and J ends were trimmed by 8 bases and 6 bases, with 17 bases remaining between them. DNA of the CDR3: TGCAGCTCTGGGGCACAGGGTGCCGAGCAGTACTTC. It yields the protein CSSGAQGAEQYF.

CDR3 DNA: TGTGCCAGCAGCGGGGGACAGGTTAAGGGAAACACCATATATTTT. Amino acid sequence: CASSGGQVKGNTIYF. The chain combines TRBV5-5 with TRBJ1-3, with 8 bases that match TRBD1. Germline CDR1 and CDR2: SGHKS and YYEKEE (reference sequence). The CDR3 is made up of 15 amino acids. Trimming removed 4 bases from V and 4 bases from J; junction bases left unmatched: 7.

The genes are TRBV14 and TRBJ2-7; D call uncertain. The germline CDR1 and CDR2 sequences are SGHDN and FVKESK. Trimming took off 1 base at V and 2 bases at J, with 12 bases between the two ends. CDR3 length equals 15 residues. For the CDR3, the DNA is TGTGCCAGCAGCCAAGCTCTAGGTGAGGCCTACGAGCAGTACTTC. Translating it yields CASSQALGEAYEQYF. Drawing the rest from reference TRBV14 and TRBJ2-7, the complete variable domain is EAGVTQFPSHSVIEKGQTVTLRCDPISGHDNLYWYRRVMGKEIKFLLHFVKESKQDESGMPNNRFLAERTGGTYSTLKVQPAELEDSGVYFCASSQALGEAYEQYFGPGTRLTVT.

This clone was observed once. This rearrangement joins TRBV11-2 to TRBJ2-5, with D unclear. Trimming pared 0 bases from V and 4 bases from J, leaving 3 bases between. There are 12 residues in the CDR3. The germline gives CDR1 SGHAT, CDR2 FQNNGV. The CDR3 nucleotides are TGTGCCAGCAGCTTAGACGCAGAGACCCAGTACTTC. It encodes CASSLDAETQYF.

The chain recombines TRBV7-2 with TRBJ2-7; either TRBD1 or TRBD2 may fit D (5 bases each). V gave up 4 bases and J gave up 2 bases, with 15 bases separating them. The CDR3 covers 15 residues. The germline gives CDR1 SGHTA, CDR2 FQGNSA. The CDR3, as DNA: TGTGCCAGCAGCTCAATTCCCGGGACCCCCTACGAGCAGTACTTC. It specifies CASSSIPGTPYEQYF.

The rearrangement uses TRBV12-2 and TRBJ1-2. TRBV12-2 represents a pseudogene. The CDR3 is made up of 17 amino acids. The CDR3 DNA reads TGTGCAAGTCGCTTAGGAGGGGGGGGCCCCCATAACTATGGCTACACCTTC. Translated, it gives CASRLGGGGPHNYGYTF.

The rearrangement links TRBV6-5 to TRBJ1-5; D gene uncertain. Trimming cost V 6 bases and J 0 bases, with 12 bases left between them. CDR3 length: 15 amino acids. Germline V gene data show CDR1 as MNHEY and CDR2 as SVGAGI. The CDR3 DNA reads TGTGCCAGCAGCTCTGCCAGGTATAGCAATCAGCCCCAGCATTTT. It translates to CASSSARYSNQPQHF.

This chain uses TRBV13 with TRBJ1-1; TRBD1 agrees at 9 bases. The germline V gene has CDR1 PRHDT and CDR2 FYEKMQ (reference sequence). V shed 6 bases, J shed 6 bases, and the junction held 11 bases outside the gene matches. CDR3 size: 15 residues. The chain's CDR3 is CASSTPGTGRPEAFF. The CDR3 coding sequence is TGTGCCAGCAGTACCCCGGGGACAGGGAGACCTGAAGCTTTCTTT.